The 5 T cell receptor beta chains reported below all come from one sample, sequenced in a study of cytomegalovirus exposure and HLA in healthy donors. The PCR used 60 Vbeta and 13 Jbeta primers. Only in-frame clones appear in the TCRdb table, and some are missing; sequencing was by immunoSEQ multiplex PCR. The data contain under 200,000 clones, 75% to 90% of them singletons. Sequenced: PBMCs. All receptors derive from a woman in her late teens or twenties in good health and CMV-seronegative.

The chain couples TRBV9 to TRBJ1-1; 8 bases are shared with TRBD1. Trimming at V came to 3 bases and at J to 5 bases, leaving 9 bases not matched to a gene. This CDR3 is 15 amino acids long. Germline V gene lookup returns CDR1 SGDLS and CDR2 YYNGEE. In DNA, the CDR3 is TGTGCCAGCAGCGAACTGCTCACAGGGGGGACTGAAGCTTTCTTT. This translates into CASSELLTGGTEAFF.

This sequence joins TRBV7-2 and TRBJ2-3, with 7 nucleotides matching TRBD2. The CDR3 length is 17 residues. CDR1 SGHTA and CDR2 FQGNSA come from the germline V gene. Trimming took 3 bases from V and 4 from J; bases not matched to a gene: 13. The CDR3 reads CASSLFSSGKGADTQYF. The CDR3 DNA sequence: TGTGCCAGCAGCTTGTTTTCCAGCGGGAAGGGCGCAGATACGCAGTATTTT.

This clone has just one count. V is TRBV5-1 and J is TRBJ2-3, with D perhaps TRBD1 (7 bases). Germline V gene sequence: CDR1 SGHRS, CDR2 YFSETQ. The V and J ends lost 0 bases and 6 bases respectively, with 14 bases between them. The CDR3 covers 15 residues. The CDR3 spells CASSLDGRGRDTQYF. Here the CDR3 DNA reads TGCGCCAGCAGCTTGGATGGCAGGGGGAGGGATACGCAGTATTTT.

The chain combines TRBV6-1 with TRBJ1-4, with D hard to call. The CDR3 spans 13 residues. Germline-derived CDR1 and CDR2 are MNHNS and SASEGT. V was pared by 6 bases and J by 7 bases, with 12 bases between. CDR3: CASSLGLGEKLFF. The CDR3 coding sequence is TGTGCCAGCAGCCTAGGACTCGGTGAAAAACTGTTTTTT.

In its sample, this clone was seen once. The CDR3 DNA follows: TGTGCCAGCAGTTTGGGGCCGAGCTCCTACAATGAGCAGTTCTTC. Its translation: CASSLGPSSYNEQFF. The genes are TRBV27 and TRBJ2-1, with a weak D call TRBD1 (5 bases). The CDR3 loop spans 15 amino acids. Deletions cut 3 bases from V and 0 bases from J, with 9 bases between. Germline V CDR1 and CDR2: MNHEY, SMNVEV (reference sequence).